This TCR beta chain was identified in a study of shared clonotypes between healthy human individuals. General study points: Few donors restricted represented genetic and exposure-history diversity. All-four-donor shared clonotypes had higher generation probabilities than non-shared clonotypes did.

V trimming: 6 bases; J trimming: 4 bases; junction bases outside the gene matches: 7. The CDR3 spans 14 residues. CDR1 SNHLY and CDR2 FYNNEI come from the germline V gene. Genomic DNA per cell subset filled all wells of several immunoSEQ plates. Using immunoSEQ multiplex PCR, the repertoire was profiled, and TCRdb retains in-frame clones only, with some absent. The sample has fewer than 1 million clones; approximately 97% are singletons. Naive CD8 isolation took CD45RO-negative cells positively selected for CCR7 and excluded terminally differentiated effector memory CD45RA+ cells. As to this clone: Its antigen is not identified.

Specimen: naive CD8+ T cells sorted from blood. The V call is TRBV2, the J call TRBJ2-3; TRBD2 aligns across 7 bases. This receptor was taken from a man in his thirties or forties in good health. The CDR3 loop reads CASSAGERPDTQYF. CDR3 coding DNA: TGTGCCAGCAGCGCGGGAGAAAGGCCAGATACGCAGTATTTT.